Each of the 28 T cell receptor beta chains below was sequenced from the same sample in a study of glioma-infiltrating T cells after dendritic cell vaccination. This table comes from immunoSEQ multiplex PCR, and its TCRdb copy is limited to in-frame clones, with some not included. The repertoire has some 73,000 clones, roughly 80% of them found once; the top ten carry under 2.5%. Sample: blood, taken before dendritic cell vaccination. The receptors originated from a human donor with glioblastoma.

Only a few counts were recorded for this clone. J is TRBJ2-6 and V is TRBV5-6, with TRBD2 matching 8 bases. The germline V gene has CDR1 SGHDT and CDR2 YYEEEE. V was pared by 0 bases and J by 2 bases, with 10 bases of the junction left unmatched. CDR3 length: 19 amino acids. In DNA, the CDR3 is TGTGCCAGCAGCTTGGCCAGGGTTCGGGGGGGCCCTGGGGCCAACGTCCTGACTTTC. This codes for CASSLARVRGGPGANVLTF.

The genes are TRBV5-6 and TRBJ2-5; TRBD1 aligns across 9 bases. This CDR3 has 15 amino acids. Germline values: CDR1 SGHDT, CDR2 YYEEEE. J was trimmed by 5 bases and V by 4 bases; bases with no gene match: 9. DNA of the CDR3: TGTGCCAGCAGCGGCATGGGACAGGGTGAGGAGACCCAGTACTTC. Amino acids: CASSGMGQGEETQYF.

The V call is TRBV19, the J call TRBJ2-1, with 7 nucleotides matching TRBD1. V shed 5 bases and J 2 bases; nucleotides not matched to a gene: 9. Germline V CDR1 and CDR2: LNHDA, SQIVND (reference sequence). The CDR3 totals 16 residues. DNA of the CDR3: TGTGCCAGTAGTCCATCCGGGACAGCAACCTACAATGAGCAGTTCTTC. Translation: CASSPSGTATYNEQFF.

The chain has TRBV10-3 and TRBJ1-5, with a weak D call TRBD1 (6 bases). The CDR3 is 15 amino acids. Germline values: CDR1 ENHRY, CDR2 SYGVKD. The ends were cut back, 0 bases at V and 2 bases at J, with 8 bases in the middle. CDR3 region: CAISESAGGNQPQHF. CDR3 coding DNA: TGTGCCATCAGTGAGTCGGCAGGGGGCAATCAGCCCCAGCATTTT.

The CDR3 nucleotides are TGTGCCAGCAGTTACTCCGGTCTGAGCACAGATACGCAGTATTTT. It translates to CASSYSGLSTDTQYF. The V call is TRBV6-5, the J call TRBJ2-3; D unclear. V lost 0 bases to trimming and J lost 0 bases, with 7 bases between them. The CDR3 is made up of 15 amino acids. Germline V gene lookup returns CDR1 MNHEY and CDR2 SVGAGI.

CDR3 amino acids: CATSFLSSGNTIYF. CDR3 sequence (DNA): TGTGCCACCAGCTTCCTCAGCTCTGGAAACACCATATATTTT. The rearrangement joins TRBV15 to TRBJ1-3; D is ambiguous. Germline V gene data show CDR1 as LNHNV and CDR2 as YYDKDF (reference sequence). V lost 5 bases to trimming and J lost 0 bases, with 8 bases between them. The CDR3 runs 14 residues.

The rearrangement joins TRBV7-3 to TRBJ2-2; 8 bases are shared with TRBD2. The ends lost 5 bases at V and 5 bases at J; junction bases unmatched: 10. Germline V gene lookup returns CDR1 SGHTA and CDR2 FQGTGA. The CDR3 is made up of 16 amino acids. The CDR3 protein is CASSLASGFVTGELFF. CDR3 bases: TGTGCCAGCAGCCTCGCTAGCGGGTTTGTAACCGGGGAGCTGTTTTTT.

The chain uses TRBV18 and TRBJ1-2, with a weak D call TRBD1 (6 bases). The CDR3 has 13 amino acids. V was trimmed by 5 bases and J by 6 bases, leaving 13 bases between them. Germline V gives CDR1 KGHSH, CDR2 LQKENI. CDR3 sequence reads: CASSREGGDGYTF. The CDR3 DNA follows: TGTGCCAGCTCAAGGGAAGGGGGTGATGGCTACACCTTC.

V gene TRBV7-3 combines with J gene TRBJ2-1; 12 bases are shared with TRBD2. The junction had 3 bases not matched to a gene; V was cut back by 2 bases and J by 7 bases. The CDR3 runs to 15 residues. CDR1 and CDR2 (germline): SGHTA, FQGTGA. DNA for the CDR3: TGTGCCAGCAGCTTACGACTAGCGGGAGTGAATGAGCAGTTCTTC. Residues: CASSLRLAGVNEQFF.

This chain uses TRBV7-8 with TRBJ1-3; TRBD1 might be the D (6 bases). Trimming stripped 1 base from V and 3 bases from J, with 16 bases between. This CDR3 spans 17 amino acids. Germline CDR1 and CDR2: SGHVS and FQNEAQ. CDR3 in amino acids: CASSLVPGGLSGNTIYF. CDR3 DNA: TGTGCCAGCAGCTTAGTTCCCGGGGGGCTCAGTGGAAACACCATATATTTT.

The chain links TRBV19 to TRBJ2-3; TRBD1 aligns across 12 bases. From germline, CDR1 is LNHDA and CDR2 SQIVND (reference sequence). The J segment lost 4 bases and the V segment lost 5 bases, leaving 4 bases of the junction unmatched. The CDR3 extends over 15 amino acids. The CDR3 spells CASSQGQGASDTQYF. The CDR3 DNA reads TGTGCCAGTAGTCAGGGACAGGGGGCCTCAGATACGCAGTATTTT. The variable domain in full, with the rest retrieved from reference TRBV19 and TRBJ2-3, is DGGITQSPKYLFRKEGQNVTLSCEQNLNHDAMYWYRQDPGQGLRLIYYSQIVNDFQKGDIAEGYSVSREKKESFPLTVTSAQKNPTAFYLCASSQGQGASDTQYFGPGTRLTVL.

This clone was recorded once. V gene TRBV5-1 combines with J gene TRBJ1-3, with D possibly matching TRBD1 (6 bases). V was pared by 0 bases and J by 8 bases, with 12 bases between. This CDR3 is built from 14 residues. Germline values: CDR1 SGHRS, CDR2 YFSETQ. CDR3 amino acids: CASSLGQGSDTIYF. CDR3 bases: TGCGCCAGCAGCTTGGGGCAGGGGAGCGACACCATATATTTT.

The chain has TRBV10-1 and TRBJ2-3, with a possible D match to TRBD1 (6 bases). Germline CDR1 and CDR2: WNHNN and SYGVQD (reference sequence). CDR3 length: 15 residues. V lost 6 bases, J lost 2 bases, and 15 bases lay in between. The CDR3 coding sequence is TGCGCCAGCAGCCCCCGGTACAGGGACACAGATACGCAGTATTTT. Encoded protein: CASSPRYRDTDTQYF.

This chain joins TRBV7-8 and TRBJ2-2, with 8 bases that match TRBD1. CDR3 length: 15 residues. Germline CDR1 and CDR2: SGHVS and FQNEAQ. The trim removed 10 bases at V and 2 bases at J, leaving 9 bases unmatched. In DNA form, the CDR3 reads TGTGCCACCCCCTGGGGACAGGCAAACACCGGGGAGCTGTTTTTT. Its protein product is CATPWGQANTGELFF.

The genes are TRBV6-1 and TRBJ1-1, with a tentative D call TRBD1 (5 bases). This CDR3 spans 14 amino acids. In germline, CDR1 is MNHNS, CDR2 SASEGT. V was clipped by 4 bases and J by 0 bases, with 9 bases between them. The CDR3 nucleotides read TGTGCCAGCAGTGTGAAGGGGATGAACACTGAAGCTTTCTTT. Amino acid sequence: CASSVKGMNTEAFF.

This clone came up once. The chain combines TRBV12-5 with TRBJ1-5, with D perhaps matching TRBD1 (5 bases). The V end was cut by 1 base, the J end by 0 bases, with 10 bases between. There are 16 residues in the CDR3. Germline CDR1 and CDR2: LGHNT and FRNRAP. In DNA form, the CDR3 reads TGTGCTAGTGGTTTGGGACAGCTGGATAGCAATCAGCCCCAGCATTTT. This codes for CASGLGQLDSNQPQHF.

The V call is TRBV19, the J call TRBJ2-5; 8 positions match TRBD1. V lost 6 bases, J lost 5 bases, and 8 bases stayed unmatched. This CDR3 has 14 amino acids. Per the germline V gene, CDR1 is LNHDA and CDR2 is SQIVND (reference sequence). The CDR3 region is CASRTGVLGETQYF. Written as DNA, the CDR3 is TGTGCCAGTAGGACAGGGGTCCTTGGTGAGACCCAGTACTTC.

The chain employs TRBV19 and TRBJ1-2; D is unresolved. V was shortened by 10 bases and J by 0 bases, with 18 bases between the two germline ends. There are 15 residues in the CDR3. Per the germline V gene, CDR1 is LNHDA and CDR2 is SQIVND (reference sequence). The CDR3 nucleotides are TGTGCCACCGCCCGTAAGCCACCACCTAACTATGGCTACACCTTC. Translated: CATARKPPPNYGYTF.

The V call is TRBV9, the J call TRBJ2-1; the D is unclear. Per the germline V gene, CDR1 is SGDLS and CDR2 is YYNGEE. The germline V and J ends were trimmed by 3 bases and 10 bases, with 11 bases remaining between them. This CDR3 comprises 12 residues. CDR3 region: CASSAISLEQFF. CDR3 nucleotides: TGTGCCAGCAGCGCGATATCACTAGAGCAGTTCTTC.

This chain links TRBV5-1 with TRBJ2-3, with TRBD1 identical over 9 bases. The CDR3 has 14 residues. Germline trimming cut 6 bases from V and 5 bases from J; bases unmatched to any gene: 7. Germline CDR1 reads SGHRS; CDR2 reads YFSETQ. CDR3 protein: CASMRDREIDTQYF. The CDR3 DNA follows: TGCGCCAGCATGCGGGACAGGGAGATAGATACGCAGTATTTT.

Written as DNA, the CDR3 is TGTGCCAGCAGCCCAGGTGGGGCTGGCTACACCTTC. Protein sequence: CASSPGGAGYTF. The genes are TRBV14 and TRBJ1-2, with a possible D match to TRBD1 (5 bases). Trimming removed 4 bases from V and 7 bases from J, with 10 bases in between. Germline lookup yields CDR1 SGHDN and CDR2 FVKESK. The CDR3 consists of 12 residues.

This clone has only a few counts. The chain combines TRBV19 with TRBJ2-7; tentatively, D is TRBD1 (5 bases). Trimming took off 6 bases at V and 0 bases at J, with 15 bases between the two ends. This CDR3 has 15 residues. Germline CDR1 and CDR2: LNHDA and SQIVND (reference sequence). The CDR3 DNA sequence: TGTGCCAGTAGCCCGGGCAGGGCCGACTCCTACGAGCAGTACGTC. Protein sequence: CASSPGRADSYEQYV.

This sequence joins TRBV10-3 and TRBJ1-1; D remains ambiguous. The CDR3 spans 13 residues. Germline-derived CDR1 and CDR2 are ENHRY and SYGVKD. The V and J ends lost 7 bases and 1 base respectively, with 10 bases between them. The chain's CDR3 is CAITLTENTEAFF. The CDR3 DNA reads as TGTGCCATCACCCTTACAGAGAACACTGAAGCTTTCTTT.

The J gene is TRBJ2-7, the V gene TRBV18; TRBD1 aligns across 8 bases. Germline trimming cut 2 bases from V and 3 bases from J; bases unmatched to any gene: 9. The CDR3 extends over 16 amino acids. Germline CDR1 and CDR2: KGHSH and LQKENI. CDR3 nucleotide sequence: TGTGCCAGCTCACCAAAAACGACAGGGGCGATCTACGAGCAGTACTTC. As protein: CASSPKTTGAIYEQYF.

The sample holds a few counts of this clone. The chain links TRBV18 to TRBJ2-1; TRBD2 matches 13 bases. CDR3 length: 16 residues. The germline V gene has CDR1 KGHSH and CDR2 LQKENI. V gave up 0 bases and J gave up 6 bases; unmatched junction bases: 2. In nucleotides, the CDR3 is TGTGCCAGCTCACCACCGGGACTAGCGGGGATCAATGAGCAGTTCTTC. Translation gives CASSPPGLAGINEQFF.

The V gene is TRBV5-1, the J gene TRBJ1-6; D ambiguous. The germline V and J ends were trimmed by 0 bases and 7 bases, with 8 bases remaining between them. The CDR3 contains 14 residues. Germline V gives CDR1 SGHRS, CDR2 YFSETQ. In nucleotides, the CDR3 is TGCGCCAGCAGCTTGGAAGGAGGGAATTCACCCCTCCACTTT. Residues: CASSLEGGNSPLHF. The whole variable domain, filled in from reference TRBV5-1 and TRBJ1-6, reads KAGVTQTPRYLIKTRGQQVTLSCSPISGHRSVSWYQQTPGQGLQFLFEYFSETQRNKGNFPGRFSGRQFSNSRSEMNVSTLELGDSALYLCASSLEGGNSPLHFGNGTRLTVT.

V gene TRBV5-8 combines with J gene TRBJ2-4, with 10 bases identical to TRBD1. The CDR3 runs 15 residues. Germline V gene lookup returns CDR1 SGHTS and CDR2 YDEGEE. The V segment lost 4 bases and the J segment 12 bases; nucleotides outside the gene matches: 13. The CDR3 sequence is CASSHHGTGVPDQYF. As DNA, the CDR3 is TGTGCCAGCAGCCACCATGGGACAGGGGTCCCCGATCAGTACTTC. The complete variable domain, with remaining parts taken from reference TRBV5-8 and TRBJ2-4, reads EAGVTQSPTHLIKTRGQQATLRCSPISGHTSVYWYQQALGLGLQFLLWYDEGEERNRGNFPPRFSGRQFPNYSSELNVNALELEDSALYLCASSHHGTGVPDQYFGAGTRLSVL.

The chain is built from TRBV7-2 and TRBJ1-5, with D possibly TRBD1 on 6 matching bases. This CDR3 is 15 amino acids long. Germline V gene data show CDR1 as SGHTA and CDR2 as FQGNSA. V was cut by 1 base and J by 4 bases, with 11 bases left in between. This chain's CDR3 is CASSLVGGANQPQHF. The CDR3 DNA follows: TGTGCCAGCAGCTTAGTAGGGGGGGCGAATCAGCCCCAGCATTTT.